This TCR beta chain emerged from a study of shared T cell receptors in the human thymus. Germline V lookup: CDR1 GTSNPN, CDR2 SVGIG (reference sequence). The length of the CDR3 is 14 residues. J was trimmed by 4 bases and V by 1 base; bases with no gene match: 5. Data came from immunoSEQ multiplex PCR; TCRdb stores just in-frame clones and leaves some out. The table shows about 660,000 clones, with roughly 90% occurring only once. These same records also appear under a second study, on human thymus T cells. From that report: Thymus tissue was removed during corrective cardiac surgery. Apparent skewing of V and J gene usage characterized both thymic and blood repertoires. Thymic repertoires of unrelated individuals were reported in related research to overlap highly.

The chain couples TRBV30 to TRBJ2-5; 8 nucleotides match TRBD1. Specimen: thymocytes. This clonotype originated in a boy under three years old with a congenital heart defect. The chain's CDR3 is CAWSAGQGIETQYF. CDR3 nucleotides: TGTGCCTGGAGTGCTGGACAGGGAATAGAGACCCAGTACTTC.